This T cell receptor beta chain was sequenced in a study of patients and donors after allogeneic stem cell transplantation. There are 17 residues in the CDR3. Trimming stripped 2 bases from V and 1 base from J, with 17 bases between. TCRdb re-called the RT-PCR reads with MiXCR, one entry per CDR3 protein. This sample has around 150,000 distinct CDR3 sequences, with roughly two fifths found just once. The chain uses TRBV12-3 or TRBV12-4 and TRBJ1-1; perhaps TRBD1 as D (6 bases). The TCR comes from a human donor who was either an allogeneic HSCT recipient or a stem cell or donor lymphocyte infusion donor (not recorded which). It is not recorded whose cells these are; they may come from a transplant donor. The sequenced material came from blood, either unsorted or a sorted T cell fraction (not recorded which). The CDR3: CASSLPTGYWENTEAFF. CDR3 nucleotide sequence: TGTGCCAGCAGTTTACCCACAGGGTACTGGGAGAACACTGAAGCTTTCTTT.